Listed here are 22 T cell receptor beta chains from one sample, sequenced in a study of T cell changes during pregnancy in multiple sclerosis. Profiling relied on immunoSEQ multiplex PCR, and the TCRdb table lists in-frame clones only, not all of them. The sample has about 75,000 clones; 85% to 95% are singletons. This specimen consisted of CD4+ T cells from peripheral blood mononuclear cells, obtained before pregnancy. These receptors were taken from a female donor with multiple sclerosis, enrolled in a pregnancy study.

J is TRBJ2-3 and V is TRBV5-1; D call uncertain. Deletions cut 0 bases from V and 0 bases from J, with 11 bases between. This CDR3 region has 16 residues. The germline CDR1 and CDR2 sequences are SGHRS and YFSETQ. CDR3 protein: CASSLGPQKSTDTQYF. The CDR3 region has the DNA TGCGCCAGCAGCTTGGGGCCACAAAAAAGCACAGATACGCAGTATTTT.

This clone came up once. The chain couples TRBV1 to TRBJ2-6; no DNA check was done on the table's D call, TRBD1. TRBV1 is deemed a pseudogene. This CDR3 contains 18 residues. The CDR3 DNA follows: TGCACCAGCAGCCACAGGACAGGGGGCACGTCTGGGGCCAACGTCCTGACTTTC. It yields the protein CTSSHRTGGTSGANVLTF.

This rearrangement joins TRBV9 to TRBJ2-1, with TRBD2 identical over 9 bases. Unmatched junction bases numbered 5, after V lost 1 base and J lost 3 bases. This CDR3 contains 16 residues. Germline-derived CDR1 and CDR2 are SGDLS and YYNGEE. The CDR3 coding sequence is TGTGCCAGCAGCGTAAATAGCGGGAGAGGCTACAATGAGCAGTTCTTC. Translating gives CASSVNSGRGYNEQFF.

The chain has TRBV15 and TRBJ1-4; 10 bases line up with TRBD1. The CDR3 runs to 16 residues. The germline gives CDR1 LNHNV, CDR2 YYDKDF (reference sequence). J was trimmed by 2 bases and V by 1 base; bases with no gene match: 1. The CDR3 region is CATSRGTGGTNEKLFF. CDR3 DNA sequence: TGTGCCACCAGCAGAGGGACAGGGGGTACTAATGAAAAACTGTTTTTT.

The V gene is TRBV5-1, the J gene TRBJ2-1, with TRBD2 identical over 15 bases. The V gene end was trimmed by 4 bases and the J gene end by 7 bases; junction bases not matched to a gene: 9. CDR3 size: 17 residues. Germline lookup yields CDR1 SGHRS and CDR2 YFSETQ. The chain's CDR3 is CASSGGLAGGPRNEQFF. In DNA form, the CDR3 reads TGCGCCAGCAGCGGAGGACTAGCGGGAGGGCCAAGGAATGAGCAGTTCTTC.

V and J are TRBV5-1 and TRBJ2-7, with 8 bases aligning to TRBD1. This CDR3 contains 14 residues. Germline assignment: CDR1 SGHRS and CDR2 YFSETQ. Unmatched junction bases numbered 5, after V lost 4 bases and J lost 2 bases. In DNA, the CDR3 is TGCGCCAGCAGCCCCGTGGACAGGGCCTACGAGCAGTACTTC. Protein sequence: CASSPVDRAYEQYF.

The chain couples TRBV20-1 to TRBJ2-5; D unresolved. Germline CDR1 and CDR2: DFQATT and SNEGSKA (reference sequence). The CDR3 is 11 residues long. V was trimmed by 2 bases and J by 5 bases, leaving 6 bases between them. In nucleotides, the CDR3 is TGCAGTGCTAGAAGCTCGGAGACCCAGTACTTC. Protein product: CSARSSETQYF.

V and J are TRBV4-1 and TRBJ1-5, with 11 bases fitting TRBD1. The CDR3 loop spans 17 amino acids. Germline V gives CDR1 MGHRA, CDR2 YSYEKL. J gave up 4 bases and V 3 bases, and 8 bases lay outside the gene matches. As DNA, the CDR3 is TGCGCCAGCAGCCATACCGGGACAGGGGGTCGGAATCAGCCCCAGCATTTT. This encodes CASSHTGTGGRNQPQHF.

The DNA of the CDR3 is TGTGCCTGGCGCAAGCTAGCGGGAGTAGAAAATGAGCAGTTCTTC. It codes for CAWRKLAGVENEQFF. The rearrangement uses TRBV30 and TRBJ2-1; 10 bases align to TRBD2. V was pared by 5 bases and J by 7 bases, with 11 bases of the junction left unmatched. In germline, CDR1 is GTSNPN, CDR2 SVGIG (reference sequence). This CDR3 comprises 15 residues.

This clone was recorded once. The chain employs TRBV25-1 and TRBJ2-5, with TRBD1 matching over 9 bases. The length of the CDR3 is 15 residues. The trim removed 7 bases at V and 4 bases at J, leaving 10 bases unmatched. The germline V gene has CDR1 MGHDK and CDR2 SYGVNS. The CDR3 sequence is CASMGQGNIGETQYF. The CDR3 coding sequence is TGTGCCAGCATGGGACAGGGTAATATCGGAGAGACCCAGTACTTC.

The gene calls are TRBV19 and TRBJ1-5; 7 bases are shared with TRBD1. The germline V gene has CDR1 LNHDA and CDR2 SQIVND (reference sequence). V dropped 1 base and J dropped 2; count of bases not matched to a gene: 2. The CDR3 covers 15 residues. This CDR3 reads CASSIGQGGNQPQHF. CDR3 DNA: TGTGCCAGTAGTATAGGACAGGGAGGCAATCAGCCCCAGCATTTT.

The chain recombines TRBV28 with TRBJ1-1, with TRBD1 matching 7 bases. Germline CDR1 reads MDHEN; CDR2 reads SYDVKM. The CDR3 runs to 14 residues. V shed 6 bases and J 1 base; nucleotides not matched to a gene: 5. The CDR3: CASSTDRTNTEAFF. CDR3 in DNA: TGTGCCAGCAGCACGGACAGGACGAACACTGAAGCTTTCTTT.

The sample holds one count of this clone. The chain has TRBV11-2 and TRBJ2-1; possible D gene TRBD2, 7 bases. Per germline, CDR1 SGHAT and CDR2 FQNNGV. V lost 5 bases to trimming and J lost 0 bases, with 17 bases between them. The CDR3 extends over 17 amino acids. The CDR3 DNA reads as TGTGCCAGCAGCCTCCCCGGGGGGCTTCGCTCCTACAATGAGCAGTTCTTC. Its protein product is CASSLPGGLRSYNEQFF.

The rearrangement links TRBV7-2 to TRBJ1-1; a weak D match, TRBD1 (5 bases). The CDR3 runs 15 residues. Germline CDR1 reads SGHTA; CDR2 reads FQGNSA. Trimming pared 6 bases from V and 4 bases from J, leaving 18 bases between. The CDR3 here is CASRFKGLEGTEAFF. The CDR3, as DNA: TGTGCCAGCAGGTTTAAGGGGCTGGAGGGCACTGAAGCTTTCTTT.

The chain is built from TRBV7-9 and TRBJ2-2; 8 bases align to TRBD2. From germline, CDR1 is SEHNR and CDR2 FQNEAQ (reference sequence). With V trimmed by 1 base and J by 3 bases, 4 bases remained unmatched. CDR3 length equals 16 residues. CDR3 nucleotide sequence: TGTGCCAGCAGCTTAGTCGGGGGGGCTCACACCGGGGAGCTGTTTTTT. Amino acid sequence: CASSLVGGAHTGELFF.

J is TRBJ2-1 and V is TRBV5-3; TRBD2 aligns across 12 bases. TRBV5-3 is flagged as an ORF with uncertain function. With V trimmed by 4 bases and J by 1 base, 6 bases remained unmatched. This CDR3 has 17 amino acids. CDR3 amino acids: CARSPLTSGSSYNEQFF. The DNA of the CDR3 is TGTGCCAGAAGCCCACTGACTAGCGGGAGTTCCTACAATGAGCAGTTCTTC.

This clone was detected only once. The chain recombines TRBV19 with TRBJ2-1, with 15 nucleotides matching TRBD2. The germline V gene encodes CDR1 LNHDA and CDR2 SQIVND (reference sequence). V was pared by 2 bases and J by 5 bases, with 10 bases of the junction left unmatched. The CDR3 runs to 19 residues. In DNA, the CDR3 is TGTGCCAGTAGTATACCCCGGACTAGCGGGAGGGGCCCCGACAATGAGCAGTTCTTC. Translating gives CASSIPRTSGRGPDNEQFF.

This chain joins TRBV6-5 and TRBJ2-5; 9 nucleotides agree with TRBD2. V shed 0 bases, J shed 5 bases, and the junction held 7 bases outside the gene matches. This CDR3 has 16 residues. The germline V gene has CDR1 MNHEY and CDR2 SVGAGI. The CDR3 nucleotides read TGTGCCAGCAGTTACTCGTTTACTAGCGGGTTGGAGACCCAGTACTTC. This encodes CASSYSFTSGLETQYF.

This rearrangement joins TRBV6-5 to TRBJ1-2; maybe TRBD1 (6 bases). Germline V gene lookup returns CDR1 MNHEY and CDR2 SVGAGI. The length of the CDR3 is 13 residues. V shed 5 bases and J shed 5 bases, with 12 bases lying between them. The CDR3 nucleotides are TGTGCCAGCAGTCCAGGGGTTAGTTATGGCTACACCTTC. It translates to CASSPGVSYGYTF.

V usage is TRBV19 and J usage is TRBJ1-3; TRBD1 matches 9 bases. The CDR3 loop spans 16 amino acids. Losses at the gene ends were 3 bases for V and 0 bases for J; bases not matched to a gene: 3. The germline CDR1 and CDR2 sequences are LNHDA and SQIVND (reference sequence). CDR3 bases: TGTGCCAGTAGTATGGGACAGGGCATCTCTGGAAACACCATATATTTT. It yields the protein CASSMGQGISGNTIYF.

The chain combines TRBV7-3 with TRBJ2-3, with D possibly TRBD2 on 6 matching bases. The germline V and J ends were trimmed by 3 bases and 5 bases, with 12 bases remaining between them. The CDR3 consists of 14 residues. Germline V lookup: CDR1 SGHTA, CDR2 FQGTGA. The CDR3 loop reads CASSFGGTGDTQYF. CDR3 nucleotides: TGTGCCAGCAGCTTCGGCGGGACGGGAGATACGCAGTATTTT. The full variable domain, in which reference TRBV7-3 and TRBJ2-3 provide the parts outside the CDR3, is GAGVSQTPSNKVTEKGKYVELRCDPISGHTALYWYRQSLGQGPEFLIYFQGTGAADDSGLPNDRFFAVRPEGSVSTLKIQRTERGDSAVYLCASSFGGTGDTQYFGPGTRLTVL.

The rearrangement joins TRBV6-6 to TRBJ1-1; no definite D call. The CDR3 sequence is 12 residues long. With 5 bases removed from V and 5 bases from J, the gap between germline ends came to 9 bases. CDR1 is MNHNY, CDR2 SVGAGI, per germline (reference sequence). The CDR3: CASSPTVTEAFF. The CDR3 DNA reads TGTGCCAGCAGTCCCACAGTAACTGAAGCTTTCTTT.